These 9 T cell receptor beta chains share one sample of origin, sequenced in a study of OX40 agonist ivuxolimab in advanced cancers. This table comes from immunoSEQ multiplex PCR, and its TCRdb copy is limited to in-frame clones, with some not included. The table includes around 46,000 clones, about 91% detected once. The material was CD4+ or CD8+ T cells sorted from blood, obtained in a trial of the OX40 agonist ivuxolimab. The receptors come from an adult with an advanced solid tumor such as melanoma, head and neck, liver or kidney cancer.

V is TRBV5-6 and J is TRBJ1-1; TRBD1 aligns across 8 bases. This CDR3 region has 15 residues. Germline CDR1 is SGHDT and CDR2 is YYEEEE. With V trimmed by 2 bases and J by 0 bases, 3 bases remained unmatched. CDR3 DNA: TGTGCCAGCAGCTTAGGGGGACAGGTGAACACTGAAGCTTTCTTT. Protein sequence: CASSLGGQVNTEAFF.

CDR3 amino acids: CASSQEVGQLRIEQYF. DNA for the CDR3: TGCGCCAGCAGCCAAGAGGTTGGACAGTTGCGGATCGAGCAGTACTTC. The chain carries TRBV4-1 and TRBJ2-7; a possible D gene is TRBD1 (6 bases). CDR3 length: 16 residues. Germline V gives CDR1 MGHRA, CDR2 YSYEKL. V dropped 0 bases and J dropped 6 bases, with 18 bases sitting between them.

The chain employs TRBV4-1 and TRBJ2-1; 8 bases are shared with TRBD1. This CDR3 is built from 15 residues. CDR1 is MGHRA, CDR2 YSYEKL, per germline. V trimming: 4 bases; J trimming: 0 bases; junction bases outside the gene matches: 2. The CDR3 region has the DNA TGCGCCAGCAGCCTAACAGGGGGCTCCTACAATGAGCAGTTCTTC. Its translation is CASSLTGGSYNEQFF.

The rearrangement joins TRBV5-1 to TRBJ2-7; the match to TRBD1 covers 10 bases. The CDR3 is made up of 14 amino acids. Germline V lookup: CDR1 SGHRS, CDR2 YFSETQ. Losses at the gene ends were 4 bases for V and 7 bases for J; bases not matched to a gene: 8. The CDR3 DNA reads TGCGCCAGCAGCCGGGGACAGGGGCCTAGGGAGCAGTACTTC. It encodes CASSRGQGPREQYF.

The chain links TRBV29-1 to TRBJ2-1, with 12 positions matching TRBD2. The ends lost 4 bases at V and 5 bases at J; junction bases unmatched: 3. Germline-derived CDR1 and CDR2 are SQVTM and ANQGSEA. The CDR3 is 14 residues long. Here the CDR3 DNA reads TGCAGCGTTGGGTGGACTAGCGGGGACAATGAGCAGTTCTTC. Its translation is CSVGWTSGDNEQFF.

The V gene is TRBV27, the J gene TRBJ2-2; the match to TRBD1 covers 8 bases. This CDR3 has 15 residues. The germline V gene encodes CDR1 MNHEY and CDR2 SMNVEV (reference sequence). The V and J ends lost 3 bases and 7 bases, in that order; junction bases with no gene match: 7. CDR3: CASSLVLTGVGELFF. The CDR3 nucleotides are TGTGCCAGCAGTTTGGTCCTGACAGGGGTCGGGGAGCTGTTTTTT.

The chain combines TRBV7-9 with TRBJ1-5; D gene unclear. The germline V gene encodes CDR1 SEHNR and CDR2 FQNEAQ (reference sequence). Trimming removed 1 base at V and 10 bases at J, with 8 bases between. The CDR3 contains 12 residues. CDR3: CASSLGAEPQHF. In nucleotides, the CDR3 is TGTGCCAGCAGCTTAGGGGCAGAACCCCAGCATTTT.

This chain uses TRBV6-5 with TRBJ1-6; 8 nucleotides match TRBD1. The ends lost 2 bases at V and 9 bases at J; junction bases unmatched: 6. CDR1 is MNHEY and CDR2 is SVGAGI in the germline V gene. CDR3 length: 15 residues. The CDR3 spells CASSYGQGFRSPLHF. The CDR3 nucleotides are TGTGCCAGCAGTTACGGACAGGGCTTTCGTTCACCCCTCCACTTT.

This rearrangement joins TRBV18 to TRBJ2-7, with 12 bases that match TRBD2. Germline loops: CDR1 KGHSH, CDR2 LQKENI. V lost 3 bases to trimming and J lost 5 bases; unmatched junction nucleotides: 5. The CDR3 covers 15 residues. The CDR3 spells CASSPTSGSPHEQYF. DNA for the CDR3: TGTGCCAGCTCACCGACTAGCGGGAGTCCCCACGAGCAGTACTTC.